This TCR beta chain stems from a study of Ad26.COV2.S vaccination and SARS-CoV-2 variants. General study results and limits: People who got the vaccine or the placebo had similar non-spike TCR breadth. Total responses of T cells may have been underestimated by the analyses of TCR breadth and depth.

Measured with immunoSEQ multiplex PCR; TCRdb has only the in-frame clones, and not every one. This table has some 300,000 clones, 85% appearing once. Treatment of the sample: roughly 20 received Ad26.COV2.S at low or high dose, single or two shots; several received placebo; per-sample allocation not given. Sampling occurred on day 63 after the first vaccine or placebo injection. Comment on this clone: Its matching antigen is unknown.

The CDR3 length is 11 residues. The germline V gene encodes CDR1 SNHLY and CDR2 FYNNEI. V was pared by 2 bases and J by 10 bases, with 6 bases between. The sample here was peripheral blood, taken in a trial of Ad26.COV2.S vaccine versus placebo. The V and J genes are TRBV2 and TRBJ2-1, with TRBD2 as a possible D gene (6 bases). This TCR derives from a person between 18 and 60 years old who received the Ad26.COV2.S COVID-19 vaccine or a placebo. CDR3 amino acids: CASSELAEQFF. The CDR3 DNA reads TGTGCCAGCAGTGAACTAGCGGAGCAGTTCTTC.